The 15 T cell receptor beta chains in this list originate from one sample, sequenced in a study of T cell repertoires in cytomegalovirus infection. A single record per CDR3 protein comes from TCRdb applying MiXCR to the reads. The sample contains roughly 500,000 distinct CDR3 sequences, 16% of which appear only once. Sample: CD8+ T cells from PBMCs. The source of these receptors is a human donor in good health (CMV status not recorded). Some clones in this sample may be carry-over from other donors' samples.

Note on this clonotype: This may arise from a read error, as a much more abundant clone is one base away. This chain links TRBV2 with TRBJ2-3; no clear D gene. Looked up from germline, CDR1 is SNHLY and CDR2 is FYNNEI. V was pared by 2 bases and J by 3 bases, with 15 bases between. This CDR3 is 16 amino acids long. The chain's CDR3 is CASSEFQEIVTDTQYF. The CDR3 DNA reads TGTGCCAGCAGTGAATTTCAGGAGATTGTAACAGATACGCAGTATTTT.

The chain uses TRBV27 and TRBJ2-3, with 9 bases that match TRBD2. This CDR3 comprises 16 residues. Germline assignment: CDR1 MNHEY and CDR2 SMNVEV (reference sequence). Losses at the gene ends were 5 bases for V and 2 bases for J; bases not matched to a gene: 8. The CDR3 nucleotides are TGTGCCAGCAGTGCCTCTAGCGGGGTTTTCACAGATACGCAGTATTTT. Translated, it gives CASSASSGVFTDTQYF.

The rearrangement uses TRBV30 and TRBJ2-3; D is unclear. The V and J ends lost 4 bases and 2 bases respectively, with 4 bases between them. The CDR3 extends over 11 amino acids. Germline CDR1 is GTSNPN and CDR2 is SVGIG (reference sequence). CDR3 in amino acids: CAWTLTDTQYF. The DNA of the CDR3 is TGTGCCTGGACGCTCACAGATACGCAGTATTTT.

The chain has TRBV2 and TRBJ2-1; D is possibly TRBD2 (5 bases). This CDR3 is built from 15 residues. Trimming took 9 bases from V and 4 from J, leaving 19 bases between them. In germline, CDR1 is SNHLY, CDR2 FYNNEI. CDR3 DNA: TGTGCCAGTCCGACCGGGGAACCGCCGTACAATGAGCAGTTCTTC. It specifies CASPTGEPPYNEQFF.

The V and J genes are TRBV27 and TRBJ2-7; D gene ambiguous. The CDR3 loop spans 14 amino acids. In germline, CDR1 is MNHEY, CDR2 SMNVEV (reference sequence). V lost 2 bases and J lost 3, with 11 bases in between. For the CDR3, the DNA is TGTGCCAGCAGTTTAGGGCAGTTTTTCTACGAGCAGTACTTC. Protein sequence: CASSLGQFFYEQYF.

This clonotype was counted ten times or more. V and J are TRBV4-2 and TRBJ1-1; the D gene is possibly TRBD1 (5 bases). Germline CDR1 and CDR2: LGHNA and YNFKEQ. The V end was cut by 1 base, the J end by 0 bases, with 12 bases between. This CDR3 is 16 amino acids long. The CDR3 DNA reads TGTGCCAGCAGCCAAGGAGATGGGGGTATGAACACTGAAGCTTTCTTT. It is translated as CASSQGDGGMNTEAFF.

This chain joins TRBV13 and TRBJ2-6; D is possibly TRBD2 (7 bases). Germline V gene sequence: CDR1 PRHDT, CDR2 FYEKMQ (reference sequence). CDR3 length: 16 amino acids. Trimming pared 5 bases from V and 0 bases from J, leaving 11 bases between. The CDR3 protein is CASSGRDISGANVLTF. The CDR3 nucleotides read TGTGCCAGCAGCGGGAGGGACATCTCTGGGGCCAACGTCCTGACTTTC.

This clonotype was recorded many times. This chain uses TRBV7-7 with TRBJ2-2; 11 bases are shared with TRBD2. There are 17 residues in the CDR3. Germline CDR1 SSHAT, CDR2 FNYEAQ (reference sequence). The J segment lost 4 bases and the V segment lost 5 bases, leaving 9 bases of the junction unmatched. The CDR3 region has the DNA TGTGCCAGCAGCCCCTTTTCTAGCGGGGGGTTCACCGGGGAGCTGTTTTTT. It encodes CASSPFSSGGFTGELFF.

In its sample, this clonotype was seen many times. The rearrangement joins TRBV25-1 to TRBJ2-3; TRBD2 matches at 8 bases. CDR3 size: 18 residues. Germline CDR1 reads MGHDK; CDR2 reads SYGVNS. V trimming: 4 bases; J trimming: 1 base; junction bases outside the gene matches: 13. CDR3 in amino acids: CASSGTPQLAAGTDTQYF. The CDR3 DNA follows: TGTGCCAGCAGTGGCACCCCCCAACTAGCGGCCGGCACAGATACGCAGTATTTT.

A remark on this clonotype: Germline and junction disagree at one end, which may indicate a read error. The rearrangement uses TRBV29-1 and TRBJ2-1; 11 bases line up with TRBD2. Per germline, CDR1 SQVTM and CDR2 ANQGSEA. The CDR3 has 17 amino acids. The CDR3 coding sequence is TGCAGCGTTGTGGGAGCTAGCGGGGGGAGCTCCTACAATGTGCAGTTCTTC. This translates into CSVVGASGGSSYNVQFF.

This clonotype has a count of ten or more. The chain links TRBV7-8 to TRBJ1-1, with D possibly being TRBD1 (6 bases). Germline CDR1 reads SGHVS; CDR2 reads FQNEAQ. V lost 4 bases and J 1 base, leaving 10 bases between the germline ends. The CDR3 runs 14 residues. The CDR3: CASSSLQGNTEAFF. CDR3 in DNA: TGTGCCAGCAGCTCCCTACAGGGGAACACTGAAGCTTTCTTT. The whole variable domain, remainder taken from reference TRBV7-8 and TRBJ1-1, is GAGVSQSPRYKVAKRGQDVALRCDPISGHVSLFWYQQALGQGPEFLTYFQNEAQLDKSGLPSDRFFAERPEGSVSTLKIQRTQQEDSAVYLCASSSLQGNTEAFFGQGTRLTVV.

This chain links TRBV9 with TRBJ2-5, with 10 nucleotides matching TRBD2. The CDR3 has 14 amino acids. Germline CDR1 reads SGDLS; CDR2 reads YYNGEE. V trimming: 4 bases; J trimming: 7 bases; junction bases outside the gene matches: 7. The CDR3 spells CASSSLEREGTQYF. The DNA of the CDR3 is TGTGCCAGCAGCAGCTTGGAGCGGGAGGGGACCCAGTACTTC. The full variable domain, its missing parts supplied by reference TRBV9 and TRBJ2-5, is DSGVTQTPKHLITATGQRVTLRCSPRSGDLSVYWYQQSLDQGLQFLIQYYNGEERAKGNILERFSAQQFPDLHSELNLSSLELGDSALYFCASSSLEREGTQYFGPGTRLLVL.

Many counts were recorded for this clonotype. This rearrangement joins TRBV7-2 to TRBJ1-6; possible D gene TRBD1, 5 bases. CDR1 and CDR2 from the germline V gene are SGHTA and FQGNSA. There are 17 residues in the CDR3. The V and J ends lost 1 base and 0 bases respectively, with 10 bases between them. The CDR3 sequence: CASSLGLRGSYNSPLHF. The CDR3 region has the DNA TGTGCCAGCAGCTTAGGACTGAGGGGCTCCTATAATTCACCCCTCCACTTT.

This clonotype was picked up many times. One end of the junction is discordant with germline, which a read error may explain. This rearrangement joins TRBV5-1 to TRBJ1-1; 7 bases fit TRBD1. This CDR3 is built from 13 residues. CDR1 and CDR2 (germline): SGHRS, YFSETQ. The CDR3 sequence: CASSGTVNTEAFF. The CDR3 DNA sequence: TGTGCCAGCTCCGGGACAGTGAACACTGAAGCTTTCTTT.

This clonotype was seen a handful of times. The chain uses TRBV10-3 and TRBJ2-7, with 11 nucleotides matching TRBD2. The length of the CDR3 is 14 residues. Germline CDR1 and CDR2: ENHRY and SYGVKD. Trimming at V came to 2 bases and at J to 7 bases, leaving 4 bases not matched to a gene. CDR3 sequence (DNA): TGTGCCATCAGTGAGACTAGCGGGGGAGAGGAGCAGTACTTC. Its translation: CAISETSGGEEQYF.